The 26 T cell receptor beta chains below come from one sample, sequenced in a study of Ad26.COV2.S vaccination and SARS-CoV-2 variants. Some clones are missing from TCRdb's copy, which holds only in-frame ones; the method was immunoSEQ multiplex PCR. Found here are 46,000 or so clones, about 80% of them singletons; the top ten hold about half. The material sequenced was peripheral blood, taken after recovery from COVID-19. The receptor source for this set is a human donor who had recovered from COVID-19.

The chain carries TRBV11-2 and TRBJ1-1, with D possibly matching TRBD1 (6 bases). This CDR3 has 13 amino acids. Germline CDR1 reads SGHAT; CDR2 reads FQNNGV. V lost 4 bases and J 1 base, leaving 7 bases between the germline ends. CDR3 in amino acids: CASSSDRNTEAFF. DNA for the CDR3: TGTGCCAGCAGCTCGGACAGGAACACTGAAGCTTTCTTT.

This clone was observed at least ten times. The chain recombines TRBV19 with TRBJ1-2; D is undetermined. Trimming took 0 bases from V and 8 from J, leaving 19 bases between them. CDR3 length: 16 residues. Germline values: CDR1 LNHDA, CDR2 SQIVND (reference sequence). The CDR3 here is CASSIEGRLYRAGYTF. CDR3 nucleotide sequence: TGTGCCAGTAGTATAGAGGGTCGACTCTATAGAGCGGGCTACACCTTC.

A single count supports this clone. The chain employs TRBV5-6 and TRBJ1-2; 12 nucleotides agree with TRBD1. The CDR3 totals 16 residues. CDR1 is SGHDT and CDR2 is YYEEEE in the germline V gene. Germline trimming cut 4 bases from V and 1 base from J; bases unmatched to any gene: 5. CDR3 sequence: CASSGTGGAGNYGYTF. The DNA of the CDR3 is TGTGCCAGCAGCGGGACAGGGGGCGCGGGTAACTATGGCTACACCTTC.

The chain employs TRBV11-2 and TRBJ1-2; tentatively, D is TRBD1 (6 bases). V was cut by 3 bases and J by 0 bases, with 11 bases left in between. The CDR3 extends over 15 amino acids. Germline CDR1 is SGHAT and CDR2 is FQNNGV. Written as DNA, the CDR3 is TGTGCCAGCAGCTTTCGCGACAGGCCTAACTATGGCTACACCTTC. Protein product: CASSFRDRPNYGYTF.

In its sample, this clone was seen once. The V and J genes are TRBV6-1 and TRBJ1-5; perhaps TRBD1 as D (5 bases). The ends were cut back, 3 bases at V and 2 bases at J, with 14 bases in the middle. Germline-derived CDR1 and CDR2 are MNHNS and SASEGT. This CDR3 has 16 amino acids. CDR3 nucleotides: TGTGCCAGCAGTGACGGGGGGTCTCGGGGCAATCAGCCCCAGCATTTT. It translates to CASSDGGSRGNQPQHF.

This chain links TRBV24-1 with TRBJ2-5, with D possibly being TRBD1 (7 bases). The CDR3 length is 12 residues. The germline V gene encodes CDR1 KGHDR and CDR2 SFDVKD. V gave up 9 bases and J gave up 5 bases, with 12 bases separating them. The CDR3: CATGQAGETQYF. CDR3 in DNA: TGTGCCACCGGACAGGCGGGGGAGACCCAGTACTTC.

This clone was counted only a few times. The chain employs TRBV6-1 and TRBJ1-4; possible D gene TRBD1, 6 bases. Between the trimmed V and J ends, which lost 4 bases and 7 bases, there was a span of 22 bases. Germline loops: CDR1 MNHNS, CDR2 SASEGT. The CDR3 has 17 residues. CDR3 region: CASSAGRTARFGEKLFF. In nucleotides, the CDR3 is TGTGCCAGCAGTGCGGGGAGGACAGCGCGGTTCGGTGAAAAACTGTTTTTT.

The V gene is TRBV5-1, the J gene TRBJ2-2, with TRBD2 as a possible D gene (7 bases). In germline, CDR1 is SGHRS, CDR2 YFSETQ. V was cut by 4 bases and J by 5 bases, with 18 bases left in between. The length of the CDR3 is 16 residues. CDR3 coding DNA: TGCGCCAGCAGCCGTGGGGGGGCGAGTGAAACCGGGGAGCTGTTTTTT. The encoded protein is CASSRGGASETGELFF.

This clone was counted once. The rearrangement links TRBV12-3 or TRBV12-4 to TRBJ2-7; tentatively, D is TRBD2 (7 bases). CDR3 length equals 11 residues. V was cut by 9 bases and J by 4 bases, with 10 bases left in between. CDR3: CASGRGYEQYF. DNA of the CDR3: TGTGCCAGTGGGAGGGGGTACGAGCAGTACTTC.

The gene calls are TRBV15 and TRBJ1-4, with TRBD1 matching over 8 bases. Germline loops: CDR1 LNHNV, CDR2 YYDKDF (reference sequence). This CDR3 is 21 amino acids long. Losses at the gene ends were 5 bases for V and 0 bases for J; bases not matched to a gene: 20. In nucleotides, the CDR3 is TGTGCCACCAGCCCAGGTACCGGGACAGGTCCAGGGGCTGCAACTAATGAAAAACTGTTTTTT. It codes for CATSPGTGTGPGAATNEKLFF.

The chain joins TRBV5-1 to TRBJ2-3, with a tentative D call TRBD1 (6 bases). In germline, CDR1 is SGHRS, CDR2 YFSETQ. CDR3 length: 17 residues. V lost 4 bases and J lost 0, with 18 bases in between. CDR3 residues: CASSGSARGRSTDTQYF. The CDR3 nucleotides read TGCGCCAGCAGCGGATCAGCCAGGGGACGAAGCACAGATACGCAGTATTTT.

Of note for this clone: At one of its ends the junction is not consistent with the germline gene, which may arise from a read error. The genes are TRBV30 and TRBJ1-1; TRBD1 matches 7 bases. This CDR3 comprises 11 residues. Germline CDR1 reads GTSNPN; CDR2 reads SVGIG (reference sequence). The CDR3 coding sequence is TGTGCCTGGACCCCCGAGACAGGGAACGACTTT. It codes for CAWTPETGNDF. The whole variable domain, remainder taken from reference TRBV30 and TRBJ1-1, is SQTIHQWPATLVQPVGSPLSLECTVEGTSNPNLYWYRQAAGRGLQLLFYSVGIGQISSEVPQNLSASRPQDRQFILSSKKLLLSDSGFYLCAWTPETGNDFGQGTRLTVV.

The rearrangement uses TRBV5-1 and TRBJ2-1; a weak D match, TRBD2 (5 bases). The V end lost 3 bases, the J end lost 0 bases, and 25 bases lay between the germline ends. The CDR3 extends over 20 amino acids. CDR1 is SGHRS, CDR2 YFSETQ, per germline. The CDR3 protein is CASSSGWTIRWVSSYNEQFF. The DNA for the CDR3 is TGCGCCAGCAGCTCGGGGTGGACCATACGATGGGTGAGCTCCTACAATGAGCAGTTCTTC.

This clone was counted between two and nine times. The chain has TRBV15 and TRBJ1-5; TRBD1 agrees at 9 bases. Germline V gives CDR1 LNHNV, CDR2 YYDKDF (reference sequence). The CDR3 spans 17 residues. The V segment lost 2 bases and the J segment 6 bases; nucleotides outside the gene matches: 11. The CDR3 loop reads CATSRQTGGGSGQPQHF. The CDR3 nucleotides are TGTGCCACCAGCAGACAGACAGGGGGAGGTTCGGGTCAGCCCCAGCATTTT.

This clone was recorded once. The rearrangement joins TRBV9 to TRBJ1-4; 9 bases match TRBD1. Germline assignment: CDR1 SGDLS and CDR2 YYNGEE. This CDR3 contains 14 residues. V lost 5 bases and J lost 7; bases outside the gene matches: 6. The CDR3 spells CASSDTGGGEKLFF. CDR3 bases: TGTGCCAGCAGTGATACAGGGGGCGGTGAAAAACTGTTTTTT. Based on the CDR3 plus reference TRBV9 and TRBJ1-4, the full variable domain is DSGVTQTPKHLITATGQRVTLRCSPRSGDLSVYWYQQSLDQGLQFLIQYYNGEERAKGNILERFSAQQFPDLHSELNLSSLELGDSALYFCASSDTGGGEKLFFGSGTQLSVL.

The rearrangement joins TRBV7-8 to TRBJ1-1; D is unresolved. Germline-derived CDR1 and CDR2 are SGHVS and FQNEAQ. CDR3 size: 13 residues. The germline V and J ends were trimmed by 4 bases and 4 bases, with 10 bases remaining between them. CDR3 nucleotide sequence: TGTGCCAGCAGCTCGACGGGTCCCACTGAAGCTTTCTTT. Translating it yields CASSSTGPTEAFF.

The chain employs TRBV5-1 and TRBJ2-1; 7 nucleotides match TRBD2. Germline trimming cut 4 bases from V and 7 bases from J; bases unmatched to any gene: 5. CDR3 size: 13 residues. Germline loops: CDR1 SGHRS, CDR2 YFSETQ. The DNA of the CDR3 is TGCGCCAGCAGCCGTGCCGGGGGGAATGAGCAGTTCTTC. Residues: CASSRAGGNEQFF.

CDR3 sequence (DNA): TGTGCCAGCAACAGCAGGGTGGGGGACACTGAAGCTTTCTTT. Residues: CASNSRVGDTEAFF. V and J are TRBV11-1 and TRBJ1-1; D may be TRBD1 (5 bases). Per the germline V gene, CDR1 is SGHAT and CDR2 is FQDESV (reference sequence). V was shortened by 7 bases and J by 3 bases, with 15 bases between the two germline ends. The length of the CDR3 is 14 residues.

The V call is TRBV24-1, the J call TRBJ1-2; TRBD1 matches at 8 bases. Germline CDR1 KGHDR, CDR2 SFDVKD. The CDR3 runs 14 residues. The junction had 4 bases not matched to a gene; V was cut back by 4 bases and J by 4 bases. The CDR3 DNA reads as TGTGCCACCAGTGAAGGGACAGGACCCTATGGCTACACCTTC. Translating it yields CATSEGTGPYGYTF.

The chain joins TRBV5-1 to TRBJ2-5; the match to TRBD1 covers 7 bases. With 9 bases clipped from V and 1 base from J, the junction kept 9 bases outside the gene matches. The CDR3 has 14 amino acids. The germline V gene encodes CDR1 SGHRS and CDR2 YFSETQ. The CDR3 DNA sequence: TGCGCCACCGGGGACGGGACAGTCCAAGAGACCCAGTACTTC. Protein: CATGDGTVQETQYF. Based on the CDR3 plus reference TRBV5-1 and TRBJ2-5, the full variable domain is KAGVTQTPRYLIKTRGQQVTLSCSPISGHRSVSWYQQTPGQGLQFLFEYFSETQRNKGNFPGRFSGRQFSNSRSEMNVSTLELGDSALYLCATGDGTVQETQYFGPGTRLLVL.

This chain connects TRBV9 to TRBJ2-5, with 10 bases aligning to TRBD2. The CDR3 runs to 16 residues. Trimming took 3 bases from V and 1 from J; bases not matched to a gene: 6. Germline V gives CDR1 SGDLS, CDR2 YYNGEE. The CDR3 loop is CASSAQSGGAQETQYF. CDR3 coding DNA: TGTGCCAGCAGCGCCCAGAGCGGGGGGGCCCAAGAGACCCAGTACTTC. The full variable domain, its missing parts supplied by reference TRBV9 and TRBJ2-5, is DSGVTQTPKHLITATGQRVTLRCSPRSGDLSVYWYQQSLDQGLQFLIQYYNGEERAKGNILERFSAQQFPDLHSELNLSSLELGDSALYFCASSAQSGGAQETQYFGPGTRLLVL.

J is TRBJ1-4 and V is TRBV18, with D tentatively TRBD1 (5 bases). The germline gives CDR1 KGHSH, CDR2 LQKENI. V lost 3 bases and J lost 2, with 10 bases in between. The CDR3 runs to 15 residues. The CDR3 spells CASSPPAGTNEKLFF. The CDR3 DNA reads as TGTGCCAGCTCACCGCCCGCAGGGACTAATGAAAAACTGTTTTTT.

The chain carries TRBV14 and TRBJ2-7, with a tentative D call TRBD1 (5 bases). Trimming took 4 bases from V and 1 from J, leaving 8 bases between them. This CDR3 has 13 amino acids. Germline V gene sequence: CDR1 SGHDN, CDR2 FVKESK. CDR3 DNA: TGTGCCAGCAGCCCAGGGAATTCCTACGAGCAGTACGTC. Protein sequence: CASSPGNSYEQYV.

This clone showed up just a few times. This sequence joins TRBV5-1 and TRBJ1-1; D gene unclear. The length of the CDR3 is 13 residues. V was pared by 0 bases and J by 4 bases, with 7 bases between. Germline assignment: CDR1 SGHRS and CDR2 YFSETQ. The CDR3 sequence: CASSLEGITEAFF. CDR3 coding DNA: TGCGCCAGCAGCTTGGAAGGGATCACTGAAGCTTTCTTT.

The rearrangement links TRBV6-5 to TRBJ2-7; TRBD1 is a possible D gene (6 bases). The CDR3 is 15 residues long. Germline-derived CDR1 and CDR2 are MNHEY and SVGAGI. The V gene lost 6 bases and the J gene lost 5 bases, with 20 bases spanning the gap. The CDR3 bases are TGTGCCAGCAGATTACAAATAGGGGGAATCGACGAGCAGTACTTC. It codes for CASRLQIGGIDEQYF.

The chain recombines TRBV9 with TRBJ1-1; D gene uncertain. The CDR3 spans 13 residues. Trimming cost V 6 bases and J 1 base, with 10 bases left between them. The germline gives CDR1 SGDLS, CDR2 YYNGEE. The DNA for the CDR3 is TGTGCCAGCACCCGTAGTCCGAACACTGAAGCTTTCTTT. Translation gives CASTRSPNTEAFF. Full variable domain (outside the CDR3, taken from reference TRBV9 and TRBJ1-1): DSGVTQTPKHLITATGQRVTLRCSPRSGDLSVYWYQQSLDQGLQFLIQYYNGEERAKGNILERFSAQQFPDLHSELNLSSLELGDSALYFCASTRSPNTEAFFGQGTRLTVV.